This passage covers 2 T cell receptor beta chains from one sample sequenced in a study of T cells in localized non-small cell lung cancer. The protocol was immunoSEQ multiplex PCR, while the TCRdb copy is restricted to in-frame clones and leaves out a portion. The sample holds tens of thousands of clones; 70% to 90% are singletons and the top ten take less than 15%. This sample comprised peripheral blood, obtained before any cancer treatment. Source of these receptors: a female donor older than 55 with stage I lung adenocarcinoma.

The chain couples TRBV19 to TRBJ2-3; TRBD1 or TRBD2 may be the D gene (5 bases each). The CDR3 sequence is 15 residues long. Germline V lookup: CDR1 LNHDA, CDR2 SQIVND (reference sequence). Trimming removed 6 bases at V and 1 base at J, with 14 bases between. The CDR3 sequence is CASSDPGPGTDTQYF. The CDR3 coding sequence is TGTGCCAGTAGCGACCCGGGACCAGGCACAGATACGCAGTATTTT.

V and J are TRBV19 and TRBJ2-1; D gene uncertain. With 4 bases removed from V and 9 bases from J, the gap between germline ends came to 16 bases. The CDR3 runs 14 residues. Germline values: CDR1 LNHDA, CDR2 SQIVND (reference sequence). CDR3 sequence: CASSRLSSRGEQFF. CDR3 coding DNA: TGTGCCAGTAGTAGACTCTCCTCCCGCGGTGAGCAGTTCTTC.